The 8 T cell receptor beta chains reported below all come from one sample, sequenced in a study of cytomegalovirus exposure and HLA in healthy donors. 60 Vbeta and 13 Jbeta primers were used in PCR. Method: immunoSEQ multiplex PCR; TCRdb's copy keeps in-frame clones and lacks some. The repertoire holds 150,000 to 200,000 clones, with around 80% as singletons. The sequenced sample consisted of PBMCs. The receptors come from a woman aged 35 to 49 in good health and CMV-seronegative.

This CDR3 is CASSPLVSSYEQYF. CDR3 nucleotide sequence: TGTGCCAGCAGCCCACTGGTGAGCTCCTACGAGCAGTACTTC. The rearrangement joins TRBV11-1 to TRBJ2-7; D gene ambiguous. The germline V and J ends were trimmed by 5 bases and 0 bases, with 11 bases remaining between them. This CDR3 spans 14 amino acids. CDR1 and CDR2 from the germline V gene are SGHAT and FQDESV (reference sequence).

The chain employs TRBV11-3 and TRBJ2-7; perhaps TRBD2 as D (6 bases). CDR3 length: 13 residues. Trimming cost V 3 bases and J 2 bases, with 8 bases left between them. Germline CDR1 reads SGHNT; CDR2 reads YENEEA. This chain's CDR3 is CASSFGGAYEQYF. Here the CDR3 DNA reads TGTGCCAGCAGCTTCGGGGGAGCCTACGAGCAGTACTTC.

The chain carries TRBV6-5 and TRBJ2-7; 9 nucleotides align to TRBD1. Germline assignment: CDR1 MNHEY and CDR2 SVGAGI. V shed 5 bases, J shed 4 bases, and the junction held 6 bases outside the gene matches. This CDR3 has 14 residues. In nucleotides, the CDR3 is TGTGCCAGCAGTAAGGACAGGGGAGGGTACGAGCAGTACTTC. Protein sequence: CASSKDRGGYEQYF.

This clone has only one observation. The J gene is TRBJ2-7, the V gene TRBV7-9; 7 bases are a match to TRBD2. CDR3 length equals 15 residues. Looked up from germline, CDR1 is SEHNR and CDR2 is FQNEAQ (reference sequence). Germline trimming cut 0 bases from V and 2 bases from J; bases unmatched to any gene: 4. DNA of the CDR3: TGTGCCAGCAGCTTAGCGGGGGGGTCCGCCTACGAGCAGTACTTC. It translates to CASSLAGGSAYEQYF.

The chain combines TRBV27 with TRBJ2-1; 16 bases match TRBD2. Trimming cost V 8 bases and J 9 bases; bases outside gene matches: 13. Germline-derived CDR1 and CDR2 are MNHEY and SMNVEV (reference sequence). The CDR3 runs 17 residues. CDR3 in amino acids: CASRRGLAGGKRGEQFF. Written as DNA, the CDR3 is TGTGCCAGCCGGAGGGGACTAGCGGGAGGGAAGAGGGGTGAGCAGTTCTTC.

The chain carries TRBV25-1 and TRBJ2-5; 9 bases are shared with TRBD1. This CDR3 spans 17 amino acids. V lost 3 bases and J lost 2; bases outside the gene matches: 10. From germline, CDR1 is MGHDK and CDR2 SYGVNS. This chain's CDR3 is CASSEEGTGWYQETQYF. The CDR3 region has the DNA TGTGCCAGCAGTGAGGAGGGGACAGGGTGGTATCAAGAGACCCAGTACTTC. The variable domain in full, completed from reference TRBV25-1 and TRBJ2-5, reads EADIYQTPRYLVIGTGKKITLECSQTMGHDKMYWYQQDPGMELHLIHYSYGVNSTEKGDLSSESTVSRIRTEHFPLTLESARPSHTSQYLCASSEEGTGWYQETQYFGPGTRLLVL.

This clone was recorded a few times. This chain joins TRBV5-6 and TRBJ2-5; TRBD2 matches at 7 bases. Trimming cost V 4 bases and J 5 bases; bases outside gene matches: 5. This CDR3 spans 13 amino acids. Per germline, CDR1 SGHDT and CDR2 YYEEEE. CDR3 sequence (DNA): TGTGCCAGCAGCACCGAAGCGGGGGAGACCCAGTACTTC. It is translated as CASSTEAGETQYF.

This rearrangement joins TRBV7-9 to TRBJ1-1; D uncertain. Trimming stripped 3 bases from V and 1 base from J, with 6 bases between. Germline lookup yields CDR1 SEHNR and CDR2 FQNEAQ (reference sequence). CDR3 size: 13 residues. As DNA, the CDR3 is TGTGCCAGCAGCTTGGCAGAGAACACTGAAGCTTTCTTT. It yields the protein CASSLAENTEAFF. The full variable domain, rest sourced from reference TRBV7-9 and TRBJ1-1, is DTGVSQNPRHKITKRGQNVTFRCDPISEHNRLYWYRQTLGQGPEFLTYFQNEAQLEKSRLLSDRFSAERPKGSFSTLEIQRTEQGDSAMYLCASSLAENTEAFFGQGTRLTVV.